Presented here are 25 T cell receptor beta chains from one specimen sequenced in a study of cytomegalovirus exposure and HLA in healthy donors. This table comes from immunoSEQ multiplex PCR, and its TCRdb copy is limited to in-frame clones, with some not included. This repertoire shows roughly 68,000 clones, 95% to 96% found once; its top ten account for roughly 4.3%. The material sequenced was PBMCs. The source of these receptors is a woman between 18 and 29 years old in good health and CMV-seropositive.

This clone was observed a single time. This chain uses TRBV4-1 with TRBJ2-5; D gene ambiguous. The CDR3 totals 14 residues. The germline V and J ends were trimmed by 0 bases and 1 base, with 6 bases remaining between them. CDR1 and CDR2 from the germline V gene are MGHRA and YSYEKL. The CDR3 reads CASSQDLSQETQYF. CDR3 bases: TGCGCCAGCAGCCAAGATCTTAGCCAAGAGACCCAGTACTTC.

The chain is built from TRBV6-1 and TRBJ2-7, with D perhaps matching TRBD2 (6 bases). The germline V gene encodes CDR1 MNHNS and CDR2 SASEGT. The CDR3 loop spans 14 amino acids. Deletions cut 9 bases from V and 0 bases from J, with 15 bases between. The CDR3: CASTGSRGSYEQYF. In DNA form, the CDR3 reads TGTGCCAGTACCGGGAGCCGGGGCTCCTACGAGCAGTACTTC.

The chain combines TRBV7-2 with TRBJ2-3; D may be TRBD2 (6 bases). Germline loops: CDR1 SGHTA, CDR2 FQGNSA. The CDR3 consists of 15 residues. V dropped 4 bases and J dropped 3 bases, with 14 bases sitting between them. This CDR3 reads CASSSSTLATDTQYF. Written as DNA, the CDR3 is TGTGCCAGCAGCTCCAGTACCCTAGCGACAGATACGCAGTATTTT. The whole variable domain, remainder taken from reference TRBV7-2 and TRBJ2-3, is GAGVSQSPSNKVTEKGKDVELRCDPISGHTALYWYRQSLGQGLEFLIYFQGNSAPDKSGLPSDRFSAERTGGSVSTLTIQRTQQEDSAVYLCASSSSTLATDTQYFGPGTRLTVL.

This clone was seen once. The V call is TRBV28, the J call TRBJ2-2; 8 bases agree with TRBD2. The germline V gene encodes CDR1 MDHEN and CDR2 SYDVKM. The CDR3 has 13 residues. Unmatched junction bases numbered 3, after V lost 6 bases and J lost 6 bases. The CDR3: CASRGLGAGELFF. The CDR3 bases are TGTGCCAGCAGGGGACTAGGGGCCGGGGAGCTGTTTTTT.

The rearrangement joins TRBV7-2 to TRBJ2-3; D ambiguous. The CDR3 loop spans 15 amino acids. Germline CDR1 and CDR2: SGHTA and FQGNSA. V was shortened by 2 bases and J by 3 bases, with 12 bases between the two germline ends. CDR3 nucleotide sequence: TGTGCCAGCAGCTTAATCTCAGGCCAAACAGATACGCAGTATTTT. Its protein is CASSLISGQTDTQYF.

The V and J genes are TRBV28 and TRBJ2-7; TRBD1 agrees at 8 bases. After removal of 7 bases from V and 5 bases from J, the junction contained 10 bases not matched to a gene. The CDR3 is made up of 14 amino acids. Germline lookup yields CDR1 MDHEN and CDR2 SYDVKM. The CDR3 DNA is TGTGCCAGCAACCCGGGACAGGTCGCCCACGAGCAGTACTTC. Translating it yields CASNPGQVAHEQYF.

This clone was seen just once. Within the sample, other DNA sequences also encode this same CDR3. CDR3 nucleotide sequence: TGTGCCAGCAGTTTGGGCCTCTCCTACGAGCAGTACTTC. Protein: CASSLGLSYEQYF. The chain combines TRBV27 with TRBJ2-7; no reliable D call. Trimming took 3 bases from V and 0 from J, leaving 6 bases between them. CDR1 is MNHEY and CDR2 is SMNVEV in the germline V gene (reference sequence). This CDR3 region has 13 residues.

The chain is built from TRBV28 and TRBJ2-4, with D possibly being TRBD2 (7 bases). The CDR3 has 20 amino acids. The germline CDR1 and CDR2 sequences are MDHEN and SYDVKM. Trimming took off 4 bases at V and 0 bases at J, with 25 bases between the two ends. The chain's CDR3 is CASSSPGGGSFGGAKNIQYF. CDR3 coding DNA: TGTGCCAGCAGTTCCCCGGGGGGCGGGAGTTTCGGTGGAGCCAAAAACATTCAGTACTTC.

The chain's CDR3 is CASSLGAEQYF. CDR3 bases: TGTGCCAGCAGTCTGGGGGCCGAGCAGTACTTC. The J gene is TRBJ2-7, the V gene TRBV28; possible D gene TRBD1, 6 bases. Germline assignment: CDR1 MDHEN and CDR2 SYDVKM. The V end was cut by 5 bases, the J end by 6 bases, with 8 bases between. This CDR3 has 11 amino acids.

The chain has TRBV4-3 and TRBJ1-1; the D is unclear. From germline, CDR1 is LGHNA and CDR2 YSLEER. The CDR3 loop spans 14 amino acids. V was pared by 0 bases and J by 1 base, with 6 bases between. This CDR3 reads CASSQDRQNTEAFF. The DNA of the CDR3 is TGCGCCAGCAGCCAAGATCGACAGAACACTGAAGCTTTCTTT.

This sequence joins TRBV28 and TRBJ1-5; perhaps TRBD1 as D (5 bases). V dropped 3 bases and J dropped 0 bases, with 18 bases sitting between them. This CDR3 has 18 residues. CDR1 and CDR2 (germline): MDHEN, SYDVKM. DNA for the CDR3: TGTGCCAGCAGTTTGTATCAACAGGAGAAATTTAGCAATCAGCCCCAGCATTTT. It encodes CASSLYQQEKFSNQPQHF.

The V gene is TRBV11-2, the J gene TRBJ2-7, with 8 bases that match TRBD2. The V and J ends lost 6 bases and 5 bases, in that order; junction bases with no gene match: 12. CDR3 length: 15 residues. Germline V gene lookup returns CDR1 SGHAT and CDR2 FQNNGV. The CDR3 region is CASSPTSDLEHEQYF. The DNA of the CDR3 is TGTGCCAGCAGTCCGACTAGCGATCTGGAACACGAGCAGTACTTC. Filled out from reference TRBV11-2 and TRBJ2-7, the complete variable domain reads EAGVAQSPRYKIIEKRQSVAFWCNPISGHATLYWYQQILGQGPKLLIQFQNNGVVDDSQLPKDRFSAERLKGVDSTLKIQPAKLEDSAVYLCASSPTSDLEHEQYFGPGTRLTVT.

About this clone: Germline and junction disagree at one end, which may indicate a read error. The chain links TRBV6-4 to TRBJ2-2, with TRBD2 identical over 7 bases. From germline, CDR1 is MRHNA and CDR2 SNTAGT. The CDR3 length is 16 residues. The CDR3, as DNA: TGTGCCAGCAGTTACTCCGGGACTACTAACACCGGGGAGCTGTTTTTT. It codes for CASSYSGTTNTGELFF.

The gene calls are TRBV30 and TRBJ2-1; 10 nucleotides agree with TRBD2. The CDR3 is 17 residues long. The germline V gene encodes CDR1 GTSNPN and CDR2 SVGIG (reference sequence). V gave up 1 base and J gave up 3 bases; unmatched junction bases: 9. CDR3 sequence (DNA): TGTGCCTGGAGTGGATACCGTCTAGCGGGAGACTACAATGAGCAGTTCTTC. Its translation is CAWSGYRLAGDYNEQFF.

The chain uses TRBV28 and TRBJ2-5; 7 bases align to TRBD2. This CDR3 is built from 13 residues. Germline CDR1 MDHEN, CDR2 SYDVKM. Losses at the gene ends were 6 bases for V and 1 base for J; bases not matched to a gene: 2. In DNA, the CDR3 is TGTGCCAGCAGGGCGGGAGCCCAAGAGACCCAGTACTTC. Residues: CASRAGAQETQYF.

The gene calls are TRBV6-1 and TRBJ2-7, with 12 bases aligning to TRBD1. The trim removed 8 bases at V and 6 bases at J, leaving 5 bases unmatched. The CDR3 extends over 13 amino acids. Germline V lookup: CDR1 MNHNS, CDR2 SASEGT. The CDR3 sequence is CASSGDRGLEQYF. CDR3 nucleotide sequence: TGTGCCAGCTCCGGGGACAGGGGGCTCGAGCAGTACTTC.

V and J are TRBV27 and TRBJ1-4; 7 nucleotides align to TRBD1. The J segment lost 8 bases and the V segment lost 4 bases, leaving 13 bases of the junction unmatched. Germline V lookup: CDR1 MNHEY, CDR2 SMNVEV (reference sequence). The CDR3 length is 16 residues. The CDR3 loop is CASSYRQGGWGEKLFF. CDR3 nucleotide sequence: TGTGCCAGCAGTTACCGACAGGGTGGCTGGGGCGAAAAACTGTTTTTT.

The rearrangement joins TRBV4-1 to TRBJ1-5, with TRBD1 matching 7 bases. Losses at the gene ends were 4 bases for V and 2 bases for J; bases not matched to a gene: 5. Germline V CDR1 and CDR2: MGHRA, YSYEKL. This CDR3 is built from 15 residues. The CDR3 bases are TGCGCCAGCAGCCCAATTACAGGGGGCAATCAGCCCCAGCATTTT. Translating gives CASSPITGGNQPQHF.

CDR3 in DNA: TGCGCCAGCAGCCCCTCGGGACAGGGTGGCGAGCAGTACTTC. It is translated as CASSPSGQGGEQYF. The chain combines TRBV5-1 with TRBJ2-7; 9 nucleotides align to TRBD1. Germline trimming cut 4 bases from V and 6 bases from J; bases unmatched to any gene: 8. Germline loops: CDR1 SGHRS, CDR2 YFSETQ. The CDR3 totals 14 residues. Combining the CDR3 with reference TRBV5-1 and TRBJ2-7 gives the whole variable domain KAGVTQTPRYLIKTRGQQVTLSCSPISGHRSVSWYQQTPGQGLQFLFEYFSETQRNKGNFPGRFSGRQFSNSRSEMNVSTLELGDSALYLCASSPSGQGGEQYFGPGTRLTVT.

The chain carries TRBV28 and TRBJ2-5; 9 bases line up with TRBD2. Unmatched junction bases numbered 15, after V lost 5 bases and J lost 5 bases. Germline V gene data show CDR1 as MDHEN and CDR2 as SYDVKM. The CDR3 consists of 17 residues. CDR3 in amino acids: CASSENGGRGSSETQYF. CDR3 nucleotide sequence: TGTGCCAGCAGTGAGAACGGCGGGAGGGGTTCCTCCGAGACCCAGTACTTC.

This chain joins TRBV27 and TRBJ1-5, with unresolved D. Per the germline V gene, CDR1 is MNHEY and CDR2 is SMNVEV (reference sequence). V lost 5 bases and J lost 9, with 11 bases in between. This CDR3 is 12 amino acids long. The CDR3 sequence is CASSRPGLPQHF. The CDR3 nucleotides read TGTGCCAGCAGTCGGCCGGGTTTGCCCCAGCATTTT.

The genes are TRBV28 and TRBJ1-5; perhaps TRBD1 as D (6 bases). There are 18 residues in the CDR3. Germline V gene lookup returns CDR1 MDHEN and CDR2 SYDVKM. Trimming removed 2 bases at V and 2 bases at J, with 19 bases between. CDR3 nucleotide sequence: TGTGCCAGCAGTTTAGAGGGACCAGGGGATTGGGGCAATCAGCCCCAGCATTTT. This encodes CASSLEGPGDWGNQPQHF.

V and J are TRBV4-3 and TRBJ2-3, with 11 bases identical to TRBD1. CDR3 size: 15 residues. V was clipped by 4 bases and J by 4 bases; unmatched bases: 4. Germline CDR1 and CDR2: LGHNA and YSLEER. For the CDR3, the DNA is TGCGCCAGCAGCCCGGGACAGGGGGTGTCAGATACGCAGTATTTT. It yields the protein CASSPGQGVSDTQYF.

This clone is a singleton in its sample. V usage is TRBV5-1 and J usage is TRBJ2-2, with TRBD2 identical over 7 bases. The CDR3 is 16 amino acids. J was trimmed by 1 base and V by 0 bases; bases with no gene match: 3. Germline V gives CDR1 SGHRS, CDR2 YFSETQ. The CDR3 DNA sequence: TGCGCCAGCAGCTTGGATACTAGCGTGAACACCGGGGAGCTGTTTTTT. Its protein product is CASSLDTSVNTGELFF.

The V call is TRBV29-1, the J call TRBJ2-7, with TRBD2 matching over 7 bases. The germline V gene encodes CDR1 SQVTM and CDR2 ANQGSEA. CDR3 size: 15 residues. Trimming removed 0 bases from V and 6 bases from J; junction bases left unmatched: 11. Written as DNA, the CDR3 is TGCAGCGTTGAAGACACGACTAGCTACTTATCCGAGCAGTACTTC. Amino acids: CSVEDTTSYLSEQYF.